This TCR beta chain was recovered during a study of blood T cell repertoires in COVID-19. Here immunoSEQ multiplex PCR was the method, and the copy in TCRdb shows in-frame clones only, minus some. Of 100,000 or so clones in the sample, around 90% were seen once. CDR1 and CDR2 from the germline V gene are DFQATT and SNEGSKA (reference sequence). Trimming at V came to 3 bases and at J to 1 base, leaving 4 bases not matched to a gene. The CDR3 loop spans 15 amino acids. The sample was peripheral blood. The sequence derives from a woman aged 55-70 years with acute or convalescent COVID-19. This rearrangement joins TRBV20-1 to TRBJ2-1; 9 bases align to TRBD2. The CDR3 bases are TGCAGTGCTAGTGGGACTAGCAGTTCCTACAATGAGCAGTTCTTC. Protein: CSASGTSSSYNEQFF.